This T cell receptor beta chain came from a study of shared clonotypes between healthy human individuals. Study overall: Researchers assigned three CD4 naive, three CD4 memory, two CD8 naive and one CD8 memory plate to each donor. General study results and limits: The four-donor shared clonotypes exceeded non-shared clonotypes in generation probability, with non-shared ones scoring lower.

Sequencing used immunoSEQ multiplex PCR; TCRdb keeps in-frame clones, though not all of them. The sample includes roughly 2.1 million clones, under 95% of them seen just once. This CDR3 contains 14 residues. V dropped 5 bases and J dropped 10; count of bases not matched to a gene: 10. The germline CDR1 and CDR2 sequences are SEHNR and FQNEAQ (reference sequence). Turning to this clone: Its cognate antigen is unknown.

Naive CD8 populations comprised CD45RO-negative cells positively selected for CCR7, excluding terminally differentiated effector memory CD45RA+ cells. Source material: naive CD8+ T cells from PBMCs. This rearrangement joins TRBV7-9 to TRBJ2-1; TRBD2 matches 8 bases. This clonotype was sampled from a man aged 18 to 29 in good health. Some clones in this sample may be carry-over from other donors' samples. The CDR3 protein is CASSPPASGSEQFF. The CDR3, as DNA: TGTGCCAGCAGCCCACCCGCTAGCGGGTCAGAGCAGTTCTTC.